These T cell receptor beta chains were read from a single sample in a study of T cells after yellow fever vaccination. TCRdb re-called the 5' RACE reads with MiXCR, one entry per CDR3 protein. The data contain 250,000 to 300,000 distinct CDR3 sequences, around 4.9% of them singletons. The material sequenced was CD4+ T cells sorted from PBMCs, taken on the day of the yellow fever booster vaccination. These receptors came from a man between 18 and 35 years old who received the YFV17D yellow fever vaccine. Each CDR3 is given without its conserved first and last residue.

v_gene: TRBV4-1
len: 12
CDR3aa: ASSRRTGSQPQH

v_gene: TRBV12-3/TRBV12-4
len: 11
CDR3aa: ASNARGDDEQY

v_gene: TRBV5-5
len: 15
CDR3aa: ASSLYELAGGQETQY

v_gene: TRBV3-1
len: 11
CDR3aa: ASSQVSTQKLF

v_gene: TRBV5-4
len: 13
CDR3aa: ASSLIGTSTGELF

v_gene: TRBV7-9
len: 13
CDR3aa: ASSLGIASNYGYT

v_gene: TRBV4-3
len: 14
CDR3aa: ASSQGADVSSYEQY

v_gene: TRBV12-3/TRBV12-4
len: 13
CDR3aa: ASSLARPPGRDIY

v_gene: TRBV19
len: 12
CDR3aa: AAGGIATNEKLF

v_gene: TRBV5-1
len: 12
CDR3aa: ASSSQGASTEAF

v_gene: TRBV19
len: 14
CDR3aa: ASSIDRQLLNYGYT

v_gene: TRBV12-3/TRBV12-4
len: 12
CDR3aa: ASSPPGQAAGAF

v_gene: TRBV18
len: 10
CDR3aa: ASSLTAQTQY

v_gene: TRBV5-1
len: 17
CDR3aa: ASSAYERTGGFSDTEAF

v_gene: TRBV7-2
len: 9
CDR3aa: ASTTVLTQY

v_gene: TRBV3-1
len: 11
CDR3aa: ASSYSRVQPQH

v_gene: TRBV5-6
len: 11
CDR3aa: ASSSARREGRA

v_gene: TRBV18
len: 11
CDR3aa: ATHMDMNTEAF

v_gene: TRBV7-2
len: 10
CDR3aa: ASSFGVTEAF

v_gene: TRBV6-2/TRBV6-3
len: 15
CDR3aa: ASSHRKDRGRDQPQH

v_gene: TRBV5-1
len: 15
CDR3aa: ASSPRDRVASWTEAF